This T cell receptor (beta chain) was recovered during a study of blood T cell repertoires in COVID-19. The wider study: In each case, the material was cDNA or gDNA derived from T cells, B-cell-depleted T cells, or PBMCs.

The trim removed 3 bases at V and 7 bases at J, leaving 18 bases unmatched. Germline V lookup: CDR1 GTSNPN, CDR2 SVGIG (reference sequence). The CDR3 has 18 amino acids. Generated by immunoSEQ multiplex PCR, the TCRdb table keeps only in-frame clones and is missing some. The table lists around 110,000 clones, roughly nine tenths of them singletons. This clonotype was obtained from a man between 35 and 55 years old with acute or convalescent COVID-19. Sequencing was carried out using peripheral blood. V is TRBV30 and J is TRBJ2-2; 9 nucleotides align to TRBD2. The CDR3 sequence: CAWSKLSGTSRFGGELFF. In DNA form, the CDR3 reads TGTGCCTGGAGCAAACTTTCCGGGACTAGCAGATTTGGCGGGGAGCTGTTTTTT.